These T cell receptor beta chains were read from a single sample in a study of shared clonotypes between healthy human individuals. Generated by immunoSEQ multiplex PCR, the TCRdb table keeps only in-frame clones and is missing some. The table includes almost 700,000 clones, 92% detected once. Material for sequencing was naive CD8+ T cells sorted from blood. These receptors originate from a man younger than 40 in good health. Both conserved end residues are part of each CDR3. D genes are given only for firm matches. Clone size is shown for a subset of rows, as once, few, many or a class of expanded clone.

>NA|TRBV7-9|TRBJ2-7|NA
TGTGCCAGCAGCCCCCCGGATCTATACGAGCAGTACTTC
CASSPPDLYEQYF
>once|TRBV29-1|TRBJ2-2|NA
TGCAGCGTTGTTCCCACTACCGGGGAGCTGTTTTTT
CSVVPTTGELFF
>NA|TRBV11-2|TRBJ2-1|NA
TGTGCCAGCAGCCCTAAGGTCTTGTATCATGAGCAGTTCTTC
CASSPKVLYHEQFF
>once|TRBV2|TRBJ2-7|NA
TGTGCCAGCAGTGACATCGGGTACGAGCAGTACTTC
CASSDIGYEQYF
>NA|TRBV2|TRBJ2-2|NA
TGTGCCACCTCAGGGATAGGGACCGGGGAGCTGTTTTTT
CATSGIGTGELFF
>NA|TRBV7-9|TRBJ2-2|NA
TGTGCCAGCAGCTTCATTTCCGGGGAGCTGTTTTTT
CASSFISGELFF
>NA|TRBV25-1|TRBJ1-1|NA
TGTGCCAGCAGGCGTGGAACGGGCACTGAAGCTTTCTTT
CASRRGTGTEAFF
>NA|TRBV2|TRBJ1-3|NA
TGTGCCAGCAGTGAGAGGACAACTGGAAACACCATATATTTT
CASSERTTGNTIYF
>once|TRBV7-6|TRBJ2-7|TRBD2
TGTGCCAGCAGCGCCGCCTGGACTAGCGGGAGATACGAGCAGTACTTC
CASSAAWTSGRYEQYF
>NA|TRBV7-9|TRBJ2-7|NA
TGTGCCAGCAGCTTAGTAGATGGCTACGAGCAGTACTTC
CASSLVDGYEQYF
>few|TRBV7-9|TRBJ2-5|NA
TGTGCCAGCAGCTTAGAAGAAGAGACCCAGTACTTC
CASSLEEETQYF
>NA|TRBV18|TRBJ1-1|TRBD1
TGTGCCAGCTCACCGACAGGGGAGGCCATGAACACTGAAGCTTTCTTT
CASSPTGEAMNTEAFF